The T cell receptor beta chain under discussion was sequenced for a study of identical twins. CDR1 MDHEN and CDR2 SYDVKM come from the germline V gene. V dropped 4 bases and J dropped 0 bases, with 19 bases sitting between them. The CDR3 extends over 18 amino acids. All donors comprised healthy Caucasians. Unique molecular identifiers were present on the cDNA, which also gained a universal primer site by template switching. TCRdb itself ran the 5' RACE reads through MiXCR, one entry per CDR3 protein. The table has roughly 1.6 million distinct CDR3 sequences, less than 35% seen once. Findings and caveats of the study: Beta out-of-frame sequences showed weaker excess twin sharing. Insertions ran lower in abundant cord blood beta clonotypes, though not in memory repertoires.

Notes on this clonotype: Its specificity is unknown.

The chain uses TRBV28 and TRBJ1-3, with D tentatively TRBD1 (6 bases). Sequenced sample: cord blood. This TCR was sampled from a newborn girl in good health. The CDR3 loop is CASSSGQKPLYSGNTIYF. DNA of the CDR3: TGTGCCAGCAGTTCAGGACAGAAACCCCTTTACTCTGGAAACACCATATATTTT.